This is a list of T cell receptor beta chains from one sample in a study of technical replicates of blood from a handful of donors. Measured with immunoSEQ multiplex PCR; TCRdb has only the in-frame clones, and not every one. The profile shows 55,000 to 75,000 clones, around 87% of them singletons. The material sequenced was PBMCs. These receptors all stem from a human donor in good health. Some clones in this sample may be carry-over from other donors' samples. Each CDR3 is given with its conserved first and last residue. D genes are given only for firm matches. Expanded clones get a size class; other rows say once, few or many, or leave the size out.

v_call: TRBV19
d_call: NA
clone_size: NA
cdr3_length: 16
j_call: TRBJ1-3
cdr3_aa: CASSTQRGLSGNTIYF
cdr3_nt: TGTGCCAGTAGTACTCAAAGGGGCCTCTCTGGAAACACCATATATTTT

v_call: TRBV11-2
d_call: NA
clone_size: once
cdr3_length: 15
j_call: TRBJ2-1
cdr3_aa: CASSLSGSPYNEQFF
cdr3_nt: TGTGCCAGCAGCTTATCCGGGAGCCCCTACAATGAGCAGTTCTTC

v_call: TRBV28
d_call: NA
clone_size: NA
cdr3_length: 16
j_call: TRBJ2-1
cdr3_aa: CASSSLGGRRKYEQFF
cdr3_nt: TGTGCCAGCAGTTCCCTCGGGGGGCGTCGTAAATATGAGCAGTTCTTC

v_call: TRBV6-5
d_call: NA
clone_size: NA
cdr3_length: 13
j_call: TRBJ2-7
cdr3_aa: CASTPLGGNEQYF
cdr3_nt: TGTGCCAGCACCCCTTTAGGAGGGAACGAGCAGTACTTC

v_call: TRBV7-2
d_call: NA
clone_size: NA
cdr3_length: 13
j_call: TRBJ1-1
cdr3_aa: CASSESRDTEAFF
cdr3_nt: TGTGCCAGCAGCGAATCGAGAGATACTGAAGCTTTCTTT

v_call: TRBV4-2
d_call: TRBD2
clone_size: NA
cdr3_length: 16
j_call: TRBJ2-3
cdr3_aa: CASSQERREGVDTQYF
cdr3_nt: TGTGCCAGCAGCCAAGAACGCCGGGAGGGGGTAGATACGCAGTATTTT

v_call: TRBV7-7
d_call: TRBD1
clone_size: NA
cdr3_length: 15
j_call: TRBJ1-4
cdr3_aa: CASRPPGQANEKLFF
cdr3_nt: TGTGCCAGCAGACCTCCGGGACAGGCTAATGAAAAACTGTTTTTT

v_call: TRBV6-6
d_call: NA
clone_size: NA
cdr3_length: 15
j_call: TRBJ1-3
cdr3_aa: CASASGRVSGNTIYF
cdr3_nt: TGTGCCAGCGCGTCCGGGCGGGTCTCTGGAAACACCATATATTTT

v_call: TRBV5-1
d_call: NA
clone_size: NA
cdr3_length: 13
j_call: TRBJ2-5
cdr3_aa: CASSLGQQETQYF
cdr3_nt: TGCGCCAGCAGCTTGGGGCAGCAAGAGACCCAGTACTTC

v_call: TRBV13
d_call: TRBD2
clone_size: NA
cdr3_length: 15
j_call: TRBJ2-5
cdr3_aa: CASSLSIAGVETQYF
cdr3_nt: TGTGCCAGCAGCTTATCAATAGCGGGGGTGGAGACCCAGTACTTC

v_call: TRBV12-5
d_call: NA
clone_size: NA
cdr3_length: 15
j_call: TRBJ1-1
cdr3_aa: CASGLAGRSNTEAFF
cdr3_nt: TGTGCTAGTGGTTTGGCAGGCAGGTCGAACACTGAAGCTTTCTTT

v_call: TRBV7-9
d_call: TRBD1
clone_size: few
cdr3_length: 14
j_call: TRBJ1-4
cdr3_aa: CASSETGPTEKLFF
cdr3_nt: TGTGCCAGCAGCGAGACAGGGCCTACCGAAAAACTGTTTTTT

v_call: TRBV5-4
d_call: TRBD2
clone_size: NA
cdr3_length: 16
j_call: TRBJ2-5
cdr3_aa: CASSLMSGTEGETQYF
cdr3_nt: TGTGCCAGCAGCTTGATGAGCGGGACGGAGGGGGAGACCCAGTACTTC

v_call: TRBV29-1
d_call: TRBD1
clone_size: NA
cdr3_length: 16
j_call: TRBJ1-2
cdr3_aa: CSVEPSTGAPNYGYTF
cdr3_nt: TGCAGCGTTGAACCATCGACAGGGGCCCCTAACTATGGCTACACCTTC

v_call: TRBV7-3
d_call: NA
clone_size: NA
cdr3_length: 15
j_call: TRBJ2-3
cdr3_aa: CASSLTGPPTDTQYF
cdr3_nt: TGTGCCAGCAGCTTAACGGGGCCCCCCACAGATACGCAGTATTTT

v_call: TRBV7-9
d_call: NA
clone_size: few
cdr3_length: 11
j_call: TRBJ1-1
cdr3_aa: CASHREGGAFF
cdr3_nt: TGTGCCAGCCACAGGGAAGGGGGAGCTTTCTTT

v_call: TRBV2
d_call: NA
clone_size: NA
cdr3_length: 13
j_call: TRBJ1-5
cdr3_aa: CASRRFGNQPQHF
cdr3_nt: TGTGCCAGCAGGCGATTTGGTAATCAGCCCCAGCATTTT

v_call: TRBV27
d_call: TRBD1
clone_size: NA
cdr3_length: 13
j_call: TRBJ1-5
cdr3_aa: CASSPYGTGVLDF
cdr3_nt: TGTGCCAGCAGTCCGTACGGGACAGGGGTTCTGGATTTT

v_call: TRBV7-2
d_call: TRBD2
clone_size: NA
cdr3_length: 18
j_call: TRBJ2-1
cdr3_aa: CASSSWTSGGGFYNEQFF
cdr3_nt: TGTGCCAGCAGCTCATGGACTAGCGGGGGCGGTTTCTACAATGAGCAGTTCTTC

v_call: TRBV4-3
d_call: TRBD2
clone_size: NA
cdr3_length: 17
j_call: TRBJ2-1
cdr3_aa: CASSQEGASGSGNEQFF
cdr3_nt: TGCGCCAGCAGTCAAGAGGGGGCTAGCGGGAGTGGGAATGAGCAGTTCTTC

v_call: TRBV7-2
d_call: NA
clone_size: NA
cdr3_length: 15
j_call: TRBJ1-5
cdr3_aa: CASSLSVRSNQPQHF
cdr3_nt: TGTGCCAGCAGCTTATCTGTACGGTCCAATCAGCCCCAGCATTTT

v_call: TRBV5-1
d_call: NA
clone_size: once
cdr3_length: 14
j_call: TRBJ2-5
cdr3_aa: CASSLVLEGETQYF
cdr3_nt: TGCGCCAGCAGCTTGGTCTTGGAGGGGGAGACCCAGTACTTC

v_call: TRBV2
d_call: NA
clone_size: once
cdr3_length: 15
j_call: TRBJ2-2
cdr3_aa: CASSDGQANTGELFF
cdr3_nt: TGTGCCAGCAGTGATGGCCAGGCGAACACCGGGGAGCTGTTTTTT

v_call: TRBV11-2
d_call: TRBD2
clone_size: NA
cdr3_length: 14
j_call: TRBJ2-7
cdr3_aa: CASSLREGGYEQYF
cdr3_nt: TGTGCCAGCAGCTTACGGGAGGGTGGCTACGAGCAGTACTTC